This T cell receptor beta chain was recovered during a study of blood T cell repertoires in COVID-19. On the study more broadly: The United States, Italy and Spain were the sources of the acute and convalescent COVID-19 samples.

Authors' methods: Counts of nucleated cells, estimated from reference gene primer amplification, were obtained. The assay was immunoSEQ multiplex PCR, and TCRdb's table has in-frame clones only and misses some. That table supplies the V and J calls and clone size; D and trimming were determined from the DNA. Here the sample spans 35,000 to 50,000 clones, around 86% being singletons. This clone appeared once. Sequencing used peripheral blood. The source is a man aged 55 to 70 with active COVID-19.

CDR3 DNA: TGTGCCAGCGGACAGGGCCCCTACGAGCAGTACTTC. It encodes CASGQGPYEQYF. The genes are TRBV10-3 and TRBJ2-7, with 8 bases aligning to TRBD1. The CDR3 covers 12 residues. CDR1 and CDR2 from the germline V gene are ENHRY and SYGVKD. V gave up 10 bases and J gave up 2 bases; unmatched junction bases: 4.